Listed below are T cell receptor beta chains from one sample, sequenced in a study of regulatory T cells in long-lasting Graves disease. TCRdb recomputed calls from the multiplex PCR reads with MiXCR, one row per CDR3 protein. The sample holds about 420,000 distinct CDR3 sequences, 23% seen once. This material consisted of peripheral blood mononuclear cells (PBMCs), taken when the disease was refractory, from a patient treated with antithyroid drugs. These receptors all stem from a female donor with Graves disease. The CDR3 runs from the conserved cysteine through the conserved F or W.

v_gene | CDR3aa
TRBV20-1 | CSARGFSGSSYEQYF
TRBV12-3/TRBV12-4 | CASSLIDRHTIYF
TRBV29-1 | CSVENGAEAFF
TRBV7-9 | CASSLVGTSGRGADTQYF
TRBV7-3 | CASSLGLAGFSGEQFF
TRBV29-1 | CSVEEGTYEQYF
TRBV6-1 | CASSPWTDSNQPQHF
TRBV20-1 | CSARGLSGSSGTQYF
TRBV3-1 | CASSQNPNTEAFF
TRBV28 | CASSFRGSQGYTF
TRBV30 | CAWREGQGGRAFF
TRBV28 | CASSLGRRRGPQHF
TRBV2 | CASSEGPTFNSPLHF
TRBV28 | CASSFGPRDGYTF
TRBV6-1 | CASTPGGFTEAFF
TRBV7-2 | CASSLGGQEETQYF
TRBV18 | CAGSPGAGYTF
TRBV27 | CASSLATPPNYGYTF
TRBV20-1 | CSAIPYGGASVMSNQPQHF
TRBV11-2 | CASSVRLSEAFF
TRBV4-2 | CASSKDMNTEAFF
TRBV20-1 | CSTRGTGYTEAFF
TRBV9 | CACSRGRVNTGELFF
TRBV15 | CATSRGDRGREEKLFF
TRBV7-2 | CASSLAQGRHGTQYF
TRBV4-1 | CASSQDPGGYGYTF
TRBV6-1 | CASSPRTNDLPSSYNEQFF
TRBV7-3 | CASSRDGQETQYF
TRBV5-1 | CASRRTGAFSGNTIYF
TRBV2 | CASSGTDGMNTEAFF
TRBV5-1 | CASSLAGTGDLYEQYF
TRBV30 | CAWSPPDGTYEQYF
TRBV20-1 | CSARRGAEGYTF
TRBV7-9 | CASSFRGGTYEQYF
TRBV29-1 | CSVTYSYGYTF
TRBV19 | CASSTGQNSNQPQHF
TRBV3-1 | CASSQGQGHGYTF
TRBV6-1 | CASSPGTGTTCEQYF
TRBV28 | CASSYGIQETQYF
TRBV11-2 | CASSSGRYEQYF
TRBV6-2/TRBV6-3 | CASSWETGLAGAFF
TRBV3-1 | CASSQRLGITGELFF
TRBV2 | CASSLDVQNQPQHF
TRBV19 | CASSSDRDSQLFMNTEAFF
TRBV24-1 | CATRQGAKETQYF
TRBV19 | CASSRGRYSNQPQHF
TRBV6-2/TRBV6-3 | CASTPGQKLDTQYF
TRBV7-9 | CASSLRATGYTGELFF